This passage covers 29 T cell receptor beta chains from one sample sequenced in a study of T cell repertoires in cytomegalovirus infection. MiXCR was run by TCRdb on the reads, yielding one entry per CDR3 protein. Here the sample spans about 490,000 distinct CDR3 sequences, approximately 10% being singletons. The sequenced sample was PBMCs. All receptors derive from a human donor in good health (CMV status not recorded). Some clones in this sample may be carry-over from other donors' samples.

This clonotype was counted at least ten times. The chain joins TRBV7-2 to TRBJ1-5; TRBD1 is a possible D gene (5 bases). CDR3 length equals 15 residues. Trimming shortened V by 1 base and J by 0 bases, and 7 bases separated the two germline ends. CDR1 SGHTA and CDR2 FQGNSA come from the germline V gene. CDR3 in amino acids: CASSLGGFSNQPQHF. CDR3 DNA sequence: TGTGCCAGCAGCTTAGGGGGGTTTAGCAATCAGCCCCAGCATTTT.

The chain couples TRBV20-1 to TRBJ2-7; D remains ambiguous. V was pared by 0 bases and J by 0 bases, with 12 bases between. The CDR3 consists of 15 residues. Per the germline V gene, CDR1 is DFQATT and CDR2 is SNEGSKA (reference sequence). CDR3 coding DNA: TGCAGTGCTAGAGATTTTCGGCGAAGCTCCTACGAGCAGTACTTC. The encoded protein is CSARDFRRSSYEQYF.

This clonotype was recorded many times. The V call is TRBV20-1, the J call TRBJ2-5, with 9 bases that match TRBD1. The germline gives CDR1 DFQATT, CDR2 SNEGSKA (reference sequence). The V and J ends lost 2 bases and 3 bases, in that order; junction bases with no gene match: 10. This CDR3 is built from 16 residues. This chain's CDR3 is CSARKTGTGFEETQYF. The CDR3 DNA sequence: TGCAGTGCTAGAAAGACCGGGACAGGGTTTGAAGAGACCCAGTACTTC.

The J gene is TRBJ2-3, the V gene TRBV9; 7 bases align to TRBD2. CDR1 SGDLS and CDR2 YYNGEE come from the germline V gene. Germline trimming cut 2 bases from V and 4 bases from J; bases unmatched to any gene: 7. This CDR3 contains 15 residues. CDR3 sequence: CASSVGQAGADTQYF. The CDR3 DNA sequence: TGTGCCAGCAGCGTGGGCCAGGCGGGGGCAGATACGCAGTATTTT. The complete variable domain, with remaining parts taken from reference TRBV9 and TRBJ2-3, reads DSGVTQTPKHLITATGQRVTLRCSPRSGDLSVYWYQQSLDQGLQFLIQYYNGEERAKGNILERFSAQQFPDLHSELNLSSLELGDSALYFCASSVGQAGADTQYFGPGTRLTVL.

This clonotype has a count of ten or more. The chain links TRBV5-5 to TRBJ2-7, with 12 nucleotides matching TRBD1. The CDR3 sequence is 16 residues long. J lost 6 bases, V lost 4 bases, and 11 bases had no gene match. CDR1 is SGHKS and CDR2 is YYEKEE in the germline V gene (reference sequence). CDR3 in amino acids: CASSPPGQGASGEQYF. DNA for the CDR3: TGTGCCAGCAGCCCGCCGGGACAGGGGGCGTCGGGCGAGCAGTACTTC.

The rearrangement joins TRBV28 to TRBJ2-1; D call uncertain. Trimming pared 2 bases from V and 7 bases from J, leaving 12 bases between. The CDR3 runs to 14 residues. In germline, CDR1 is MDHEN, CDR2 SYDVKM. CDR3 sequence: CASSLISLTNEQFF. For the CDR3, the DNA is TGTGCCAGCAGTTTAATCTCTCTGACGAATGAGCAGTTCTTC.

This clonotype has a count of ten or more. The DNA for the CDR3 is TGTGCCAGCTCACAAGGCAGGGCAACTGATTCACCCCTCCACTTT. Encoded protein: CASSQGRATDSPLHF. The V and J genes are TRBV18 and TRBJ1-6, with a tentative D call TRBD1 (5 bases). The germline gives CDR1 KGHSH, CDR2 LQKENI. This CDR3 comprises 15 residues. Trimming pared 4 bases from V and 8 bases from J, leaving 15 bases between.

This clonotype appeared many times. J is TRBJ1-5 and V is TRBV12-3 or TRBV12-4, with D possibly matching TRBD1 (5 bases). The V and J ends lost 7 bases and 0 bases respectively, with 13 bases between them. This CDR3 is built from 15 residues. The CDR3 protein is CASTLEGDSNQPQHF. Written as DNA, the CDR3 is TGTGCCAGCACCCTTGAAGGGGATAGCAATCAGCCCCAGCATTTT.

This clonotype appeared a few times. This chain links TRBV11-2 with TRBJ2-6; TRBD1 aligns across 10 bases. The germline gives CDR1 SGHAT, CDR2 FQNNGV. V was clipped by 5 bases and J by 1 base; unmatched bases: 5. This CDR3 region has 17 residues. CDR3 amino acids: CASSGMGQGSGANVLTF. The CDR3 region has the DNA TGTGCCAGCAGCGGAATGGGACAGGGGTCTGGGGCCAACGTCCTGACTTTC. The variable domain in full, with the rest retrieved from reference TRBV11-2 and TRBJ2-6, is EAGVAQSPRYKIIEKRQSVAFWCNPISGHATLYWYQQILGQGPKLLIQFQNNGVVDDSQLPKDRFSAERLKGVDSTLKIQPAKLEDSAVYLCASSGMGQGSGANVLTFGAGSRLTVL.

The chain joins TRBV20-1 to TRBJ2-5; 8 bases align to TRBD2. J gave up 3 bases and V 3 bases, and 12 bases lay outside the gene matches. Germline loops: CDR1 DFQATT, CDR2 SNEGSKA (reference sequence). The CDR3 is 16 residues long. CDR3 in amino acids: CSASPQWATSEETQYF. CDR3 DNA sequence: TGCAGTGCTAGTCCCCAATGGGCGACTAGCGAAGAGACCCAGTACTTC.

About this clonotype: A much larger clone differs from this one at a single base, so this may be a read error. The CDR3 reads CVSIGWERTEAFF. In DNA, the CDR3 is TGTGTCAGCATTGGTTGGGAGAGGACTGAAGCTTTCTTT. The V and J genes are TRBV12-3 or TRBV12-4 and TRBJ1-1; D is undetermined. This CDR3 spans 13 amino acids.

This chain uses TRBV7-3 with TRBJ2-6; 11 nucleotides align to TRBD2. This CDR3 comprises 18 residues. Germline V CDR1 and CDR2: SGHTA, FQGTGA. V lost 4 bases to trimming and J lost 0 bases; unmatched junction nucleotides: 5. The CDR3: CASSSRTSGRSGANVLTF. CDR3 in DNA: TGTGCCAGCAGCTCAAGGACTAGCGGGCGCTCTGGGGCCAACGTCCTGACTTTC.

This clonotype has a count of ten or more. The V call is TRBV7-6, the J call TRBJ1-2; 8 positions agree with TRBD1. CDR1 and CDR2 from the germline V gene are SGHVS and FNYEAQ. This CDR3 region has 15 residues. The V gene end was trimmed by 5 bases and the J gene end by 2 bases; junction bases not matched to a gene: 7. This CDR3 is CASSPTGARNYGYTF. CDR3 nucleotides: TGTGCCAGCAGCCCGACAGGGGCCAGGAACTATGGCTACACCTTC.

This clonotype was picked up many times. The CDR3 DNA is TGTGCCAGCAGCCGACCCGGGGAGCTGTTTTTT. Amino acid sequence: CASSRPGELFF. The chain has TRBV7-3 and TRBJ2-2; the D is unclear. The V end lost 5 bases, the J end lost 6 bases, and 4 bases lay between the germline ends. CDR3 length equals 11 residues. Germline V lookup: CDR1 SGHTA, CDR2 FQGTGA.

This clonotype occurred many times. The rearrangement uses TRBV3-1 and TRBJ2-7; TRBD2 matches 13 bases. Germline lookup yields CDR1 LGHDT and CDR2 YNNKEL (reference sequence). V shed 5 bases and J 3 bases; nucleotides not matched to a gene: 7. This CDR3 is built from 16 residues. The DNA for the CDR3 is TGTGCCAGCAGCTCAGGGACTAGCGGGGCCATCTACGAGCAGTACTTC. Its translation is CASSSGTSGAIYEQYF.

This clonotype has a count of ten or more. The V call is TRBV10-3, the J call TRBJ1-5; D perhaps matches TRBD1 (5 bases). Trimming removed 4 bases from V and 7 bases from J, with 11 bases in between. The length of the CDR3 is 13 residues. CDR1 and CDR2 from the germline V gene are ENHRY and SYGVKD. CDR3 DNA: TGTGCCATCAGTGTGGAACGGGGGCAGCCCCAGCATTTT. Its translation: CAISVERGQPQHF.

The genes are TRBV6-2 or TRBV6-3 and TRBJ2-7; 8 bases are a match to TRBD1. The germline V gene has CDR1 MNHEY and CDR2 SVGEGT. CDR3 length equals 15 residues. V lost 2 bases and J lost 0; bases outside the gene matches: 3. This chain's CDR3 is CASSYADRDSYEQYF. CDR3 in DNA: TGTGCCAGCAGTTACGCGGACAGGGACTCCTACGAGCAGTACTTC.

This clonotype came up a few times. The chain is built from TRBV9 and TRBJ2-7; D remains unclear. CDR3 size: 12 residues. Germline V gene data show CDR1 as SGDLS and CDR2 as YYNGEE. V was clipped by 3 bases and J by 5 bases, with 9 bases between them. CDR3 residues: CASSAGWDEQYF. The DNA of the CDR3 is TGTGCCAGCAGCGCCGGGTGGGACGAGCAGTACTTC.

On this clonotype itself: Being one base from a much bigger clone, this may be a read error. V is TRBV4-2 and J is TRBJ2-1; possibly TRBD2 for D (5 bases). The CDR3 runs 15 residues. V was clipped by 0 bases and J by 7 bases, with 13 bases between them. Germline V gene lookup returns CDR1 LGHNA and CDR2 YNFKEQ. The CDR3 DNA follows: TGTGCCAGCAGCCAAGATGCAGATACTAGTAATGAGCAGTTCTTC. Amino acids: CASSQDADTSNEQFF.

This clonotype appeared many times. The rearrangement joins TRBV6-1 to TRBJ1-2; 7 nucleotides match TRBD1. This CDR3 region has 14 residues. From germline, CDR1 is MNHNS and CDR2 SASEGT. V was pared by 6 bases and J by 5 bases, with 9 bases of the junction left unmatched. The CDR3 DNA reads as TGTGCCAGCAGGCGACAGGGCACGATGTATGGCTACACCTTC. Its protein product is CASRRQGTMYGYTF.

Many counts were recorded for this clonotype. The chain links TRBV28 to TRBJ2-1, with 13 bases that match TRBD2. CDR3 length: 16 residues. Germline lookup yields CDR1 MDHEN and CDR2 SYDVKM. CDR3: CVTGTSGAGAYNEQFF. The CDR3 nucleotides read TGTGTTACCGGGACTAGCGGGGCTGGGGCCTACAATGAGCAGTTCTTC.

This clonotype was seen ten or more times. The chain joins TRBV5-1 to TRBJ2-3; tentative D call: TRBD1 (5 bases). There are 15 residues in the CDR3. The V end was cut by 4 bases, the J end by 0 bases, with 12 bases between. Germline V gene sequence: CDR1 SGHRS, CDR2 YFSETQ. CDR3 loop: CASSRGQSSTDTQYF. In DNA form, the CDR3 reads TGCGCCAGCAGCCGCGGACAAAGTAGCACAGATACGCAGTATTTT.

As DNA, the CDR3 is TGCAGCGTTGAACCGGGGAAGGGCACAGATACGCAGTATTTT. It codes for CSVEPGKGTDTQYF. The genes are TRBV29-1 and TRBJ2-3; tentative D call: TRBD2 (5 bases). V dropped 2 bases and J dropped 1 base, with 10 bases sitting between them. The germline gives CDR1 SQVTM, CDR2 ANQGSEA. The CDR3 runs to 14 residues.

This clonotype showed up many times. J is TRBJ1-1 and V is TRBV12-3 or TRBV12-4; D unresolved. The CDR3 is 14 amino acids. Deletions cut 0 bases from V and 4 bases from J, with 9 bases between. The CDR3 loop reads CASSLAGSTTEAFF. CDR3 nucleotides: TGTGCCAGCAGTTTAGCGGGGTCGACCACTGAAGCTTTCTTT.

V is TRBV5-1 and J is TRBJ1-1; 8 positions agree with TRBD1. J lost 7 bases, V lost 3 bases, and 5 bases had no gene match. Germline-derived CDR1 and CDR2 are SGHRS and YFSETQ. There are 13 residues in the CDR3. In DNA, the CDR3 is TGCGCCAGCAGCTCGGACAGGGATTTTGAAGCTTTCTTT. It translates to CASSSDRDFEAFF.

This clonotype was seen a handful of times. The J gene is TRBJ2-3, the V gene TRBV5-1, with TRBD1 as a possible D gene (6 bases). Trimming shortened V by 1 base and J by 4 bases, and 13 bases separated the two germline ends. Germline loops: CDR1 SGHRS, CDR2 YFSETQ. The CDR3 extends over 15 amino acids. CDR3 nucleotide sequence: TGCGCCAGCAGCTTGTCAGGGGCGGCGGCAGATACGCAGTATTTT. Residues: CASSLSGAAADTQYF.

This clonotype was seen more than once but under ten times. The genes are TRBV29-1 and TRBJ2-1; TRBD2 might be the D (5 bases). CDR1 and CDR2 (germline): SQVTM, ANQGSEA. The CDR3 covers 13 residues. The CDR3 is CSGSRSSYNEQFF. The CDR3 DNA reads TGCAGTGGGAGCCGTAGCTCCTACAATGAGCAGTTCTTC.

This clonotype was counted ten times or more. The junction shows a germline mismatch at one end, possibly a read error. The gene calls are TRBV5-4 and TRBJ2-1; D is possibly TRBD1 or TRBD2 (6 bases each). The length of the CDR3 is 15 residues. Looked up from germline, CDR1 is SGHNT and CDR2 is YYREEE (reference sequence). This CDR3 reads CASTLGGGSYNEQFF. The CDR3, as DNA: TGTGCCAGCACCTTGGGGGGCGGGTCCTACAATGAGCAGTTCTTC. The full variable domain, completed using reference TRBV5-4 and TRBJ2-1, is ETGVTQSPTHLIKTRGQQVTLRCSSQSGHNTVSWYQQALGQGPQFIFQYYREEENGRGNFPPRFSGLQFPNYSSELNVNALELDDSALYLCASTLGGGSYNEQFFGPGTRLTVL.

V gene TRBV11-2 combines with J gene TRBJ2-7; the match to TRBD2 covers 10 bases. V was clipped by 6 bases and J by 10 bases; unmatched bases: 12. The CDR3 loop spans 14 amino acids. Germline loops: CDR1 SGHAT, CDR2 FQNNGV. The CDR3: CASSLGTSETDQYF. CDR3 DNA: TGTGCCAGCAGTCTCGGGACTAGCGAGACTGATCAGTACTTC.